The rows below give T cell receptor beta chains drawn from one sample of a study of graft-versus-host responses after intestinal transplantation. Their target antigens are unknown. Assay used: immunoSEQ multiplex PCR; TCRdb lists only in-frame clones, some missing. The sample yields tens of thousands of clones, under 85% seen once. This specimen consisted of unstimulated CD8+ T cells sorted from spleen or lymph node cells, obtained before intestinal transplant. The receptor source for this set is a human donor who received an intestinal transplant. Each CDR3 is given with its conserved first and last residue. The D gene is left open where the match is weak. A clone size is listed for some rows: how often the clone was seen (once, few, many), or a class if it is expanded.

>-|TRBJ2-3|-|TRBV7-6
CASSLGLKSTDTQYF
TGTGCCAGCAGCTTAGGACTGAAATCCACAGATACGCAGTATTTT
>-|TRBJ1-5|-|TRBV6-4
CASSDEGGSNQPQHF
TGTGCCAGCAGTGACGAGGGGGGCAGCAATCAGCCCCAGCATTTT
>-|TRBJ1-2|-|TRBV18
CASSLSDSTYGYTF
TGTGCCAGCTCCTTATCGGACAGCACCTATGGCTACACCTTC
>-|TRBJ2-1|TRBD2|TRBV11-2
CASSLAGLAGNEQFF
TGTGCCAGCAGCTTAGCCGGGCTAGCGGGAAATGAGCAGTTCTTC
>-|TRBJ1-5|-|TRBV5-6
CASSLVRGRGNQPQHF
TGTGCCAGCAGCTTGGTCAGGGGTAGGGGCAATCAGCCCCAGCATTTT
>-|TRBJ2-5|TRBD2|TRBV9
CASSVDSGGMETQYF
TGTGCCAGCAGCGTAGATAGCGGGGGGATGGAGACCCAGTACTTC
>-|TRBJ2-1|TRBD1|TRBV11-2
CASSLGQGDEQFF
TGTGCCAGCAGCTTAGGACAGGGAGATGAGCAGTTCTTC
>few|TRBJ2-2|-|TRBV6-5
CASMDGAGELFF
TGTGCCAGCATGGATGGCGCCGGGGAGCTGTTTTTT
>-|TRBJ1-5|-|TRBV6-6
CASSNTGLNQPQHF
TGTGCCAGCAGTAATACAGGGCTTAATCAGCCCCAGCATTTT
>once|TRBJ2-7|TRBD1|TRBV27
CASSFDRVEQYF
TGTGCCAGCAGTTTTGACAGGGTCGAGCAGTACTTC
>-|TRBJ2-2|-|TRBV6-1
CASSPDHTNTGELFF
TGTGCCAGCAGTCCAGATCATACGAACACCGGGGAGCTGTTTTTT
>-|TRBJ1-2|-|TRBV6-1
CASSQSWQGNYGYTF
TGTGCCAGCAGTCAGTCTTGGCAGGGGAACTATGGCTACACCTTC
>-|TRBJ2-1|TRBD2|TRBV2
CASSWTSGGNEQFF
TGTGCCAGCAGTTGGACTAGCGGGGGCAATGAGCAGTTCTTC
>-|TRBJ2-3|TRBD2|TRBV10-2
CASRGRSGGRVDTQYF
TGCGCCAGCCGCGGGCGCTCGGGAGGACGGGTAGATACGCAGTATTTT
>-|TRBJ2-1|-|TRBV5-1
CASNRVGDEQFF
TGCGCCAGCAACAGGGTAGGCGATGAGCAGTTCTTC
>-|TRBJ2-1|TRBD2|TRBV7-6
CASSFPRLAGPEGSSYNEQFF
TGTGCCAGCAGCTTCCCCCGCCTAGCGGGACCCGAGGGGAGCTCCTACAATGAGCAGTTCTTC